This paragraph reports one T cell receptor beta chain. It has no known antigen specificity. No much larger clone exists at a distance of one base, and base qualities are not known. The junction carries 7 bases between V and J, which are trimmed by 2 bases and 0 bases respectively. The germline V gene gives CDR1 as SGHTA and CDR2 as FQGNSA. Reading from cysteine to phenylalanine, the CDR3 counts 14 amino acids. The retained sequence is limited to the CDR3, 42 bases, with the frame set at the first base. This record belongs to a study of radiotherapy plus CTLA-4 blockade in lung cancer (dated by TCRdb to the late 2010s). In terms of the full investigation: Objective responses were observed in 18% of enrolled patients, and disease control was achieved in 25% to 40%. Beyond this particular receptor, the publication reports: After treatment with radiotherapy and ipilimumab, TCR clones that came from tumors expanded in the peripheral blood. Increased serum interferon-beta after radiation, together with early dynamic changes in blood T cell clones, were reported to be the strongest predictors of response.

The study tested focal radiation therapy combined with CTLA-4 blockade (ipilimumab) in patients with chemo-refractory metastatic non-small-cell lung cancer. The library was built by means of the immunoSEQ multiplex PCR assay. TCRdb carries this immuneACCESS record with in-frame sequences only. Its versions omit some clonotypes, under half of them owing to an unresolved V gene in the studies checked, with the rest unexplained. This sample lists approximately 78,000 clones; over 65% were detected once. Jointly, the top ten make up around 7% of the sample. The input for sequencing was peripheral blood, taken from a patient treated with radiotherapy plus ipilimumab. The chain joins TRBV7-2 to TRBJ1-1; the D gene cannot be named for sure. This receptor was identified in a human donor with non-small cell lung cancer who had a complete response to radiotherapy plus ipilimumab. CDR3 region: CASSLSTMNTEAFF. The DNA sequence follows: TGTGCCAGCAGCTTAAGTACGATGAACACTGAAGCTTTCTTT. With all but the CDR3 taken from the reference TRBV7-2 and TRBJ1-1 genes, the full variable domain is: GAGVSQSPSNKVTEKGKDVELRCDPISGHTALYWYRQSLGQGLEFLIYFQGNSAPDKSGLPSDRFSAERTGGSVSTLTIQRTQQEDSAVYLCASSLSTMNTEAFFGQGTRLTVV.